These T cell receptor beta chains were read from a single sample in a study of CD8 T cells in ankylosing spondylitis. In TCRdb, the 5' RACE reads were re-called with MiXCR into one record per CDR3 protein. The data contain 200,000 to 250,000 distinct CDR3 sequences, about 11% of them singletons. Sequences were obtained from blood, either unsorted or a sorted T cell fraction (not recorded which). These receptor sequences come from a male donor with ankylosing spondylitis or in good health (not recorded which). Both conserved end residues are part of each CDR3. The D gene is left open where the match is weak. The listing skips clone size in some rows; elsewhere it reads once, few, many or a size class.

j_call v_call d_call clone_size cdr3_nt cdr3_aa
TRBJ1-3 TRBV28 - - TGTGCCAGCGAATCGACGGGGGGAGGGCCTGGAAACACCATATATTTT CASESTGGGPGNTIYF
TRBJ2-5 TRBV12-3/TRBV12-4 - - TGTGCCAGCTCAGGGAATTCGGAGACCCAGTACTTC CASSGNSETQYF
TRBJ2-7 TRBV5-1 TRBD1 many TGCGCCAGCAGCTTGGATGGGACAGGGGTCGGCGAGCAGTACTTC CASSLDGTGVGEQYF
TRBJ2-5 TRBV5-1 - few TGCGCCAGCCCGAGTTTGGGCGGGGAGACCCAAGAGACCCAGTACTTC CASPSLGGETQETQYF
TRBJ2-1 TRBV5-1 TRBD2 many TGCGCCAGCAGCCCTAGCGGGGGGCCTAGGAATGAGCAGTTCTTC CASSPSGGPRNEQFF
TRBJ2-1 TRBV20-1 TRBD1 - TGCAGTGCTACTACTGGACAGGGGTCCTACAATGAGCAGTTCTTC CSATTGQGSYNEQFF
TRBJ2-7 TRBV20-1 - few TGCAGTATCCGGGACCAGCCCTACGAGCAGTACTTC CSIRDQPYEQYF
TRBJ2-5 TRBV7-3 TRBD2 few TGTGCCAGCAGCTTAGGGAGGGGACCCCAAGAGACCCAGTACTTC CASSLGRGPQETQYF
TRBJ2-1 TRBV28 - many TGTGCCAGCAGTTTCGCTGGCGGGGTACACAATGAGCAGTTCTTC CASSFAGGVHNEQFF
TRBJ1-2 TRBV30 - few TGTGCCTGGAGTGTACCAGGAAGTGCAGGGAGTGGCTACACCTTC CAWSVPGSAGSGYTF
TRBJ2-7 TRBV12-3/TRBV12-4 - many TGTGCCAGCACCCTGGGTCCCGGTTCTTACTCCTACGAGCAGTACTTC CASTLGPGSYSYEQYF
TRBJ2-7 TRBV6-5 TRBD1 many TGTGCCAGCAGTTACTCGGGACAGCTACTTTACGAGCAGTACTTC CASSYSGQLLYEQYF
TRBJ1-1 TRBV12-3/TRBV12-4 - many TGTGCCAGCAGTCCGGCCGGGAATTTGAACACTGAAGCTTTCTTT CASSPAGNLNTEAFF
TRBJ2-2 TRBV20-1 - few TGCAGTGCTAAGGGCCCCGGGGAGCTGTTTTTT CSAKGPGELFF
TRBJ2-4 TRBV24-1 - many TGTGCCACCAGCGCGGACGGAAACATTCAGTACTTC CATSADGNIQYF
TRBJ2-3 TRBV5-1 TRBD2 - TGCGCCAGCAGCTTGGAAGGTAGCGGGGGGACTTTCACAGATACGCAGTATTTT CASSLEGSGGTFTDTQYF
TRBJ1-6 TRBV12-3/TRBV12-4 - many TGTGCCATCCAGGACGTTAAAAATTCACCCCTCCACTTT CAIQDVKNSPLHF
TRBJ2-3 TRBV19 TRBD2 few TGTGCCAGTAGTGATCTAAGCGGGGGGGGCACAGATACGCAGTATTTT CASSDLSGGGTDTQYF
TRBJ2-1 TRBV5-1 - many TGCGCCAGCAGCTTGGCCGGGACCGATCAGCCCTACAATGAGCAGTTCTTC CASSLAGTDQPYNEQFF
TRBJ1-2 TRBV29-1 - - TGCAGCGTTGAAAGATGGGACCACTATGGCTACACCTTC CSVERWDHYGYTF
TRBJ2-2 TRBV7-2 - many TGTGCCAGCAGCTTAGTGGCGAACACCGGGGAGCTGTTTTTT CASSLVANTGELFF
TRBJ1-4 TRBV6-5 - many TGTGCCAGCAGTTCCGGGACGGATGCCCCGGTGGAAAAACTGTTTTTT CASSSGTDAPVEKLFF
TRBJ2-3 TRBV27 - many TGTGCCAGCAGTTTGCAGGACCCTAGCACAGATACGCAGTATTTT CASSLQDPSTDTQYF
TRBJ2-1 TRBV5-1 - many TGCGCCAGCAGCGAGGAGACTTACAATGAGCAGTTCTTC CASSEETYNEQFF
TRBJ1-2 TRBV5-1 TRBD1 - TGCGCCAGCAGCCTCCGACAGGGGACTCCTAACTATGGCTACACCTTC CASSLRQGTPNYGYTF
TRBJ2-5 TRBV5-6 - many TGTGCCAGCAGCTTTCTCGGGGCCCAAGAGACCCAGTACTTC CASSFLGAQETQYF
TRBJ1-5 TRBV20-1 - few TGCAGTGCTAGCAGATATGGTCAGCCCCAGCATTTT CSASRYGQPQHF
TRBJ2-1 TRBV29-1 - many TGCAGCGTTGAAGGGGAAGGTTACTACAATGAGCAGTTCTTC CSVEGEGYYNEQFF
TRBJ2-7 TRBV5-1 TRBD1 few TGCGCCAGCAGCGAAGGGGGCCACGAGCAGTACTTC CASSEGGHEQYF
TRBJ2-7 TRBV5-8 TRBD2 few TGTGCCAGCAGCTTCGAGAGGTCGGGAGGGAGCTCCTACGAGCAGTACTTC CASSFERSGGSSYEQYF
TRBJ2-5 TRBV29-1 TRBD1 - TGCAGCGTTGCCGGGACAGTCCAGTACTTC CSVAGTVQYF
TRBJ2-5 TRBV12-3/TRBV12-4 TRBD2 many TGTGCCAGCACCCAACTAGCGGGGGGGCCCTTGGAAGAGACCCAGTACTTC CASTQLAGGPLEETQYF
TRBJ2-5 TRBV5-1 - many TGCGCCAGCAGCTCTCAGGGGTCCCAAGAGACCCAGTACTTC CASSSQGSQETQYF
TRBJ1-1 TRBV6-1 - many TGTGCCAGCAGTCGACAGGCCCTGGACCTTAACACTGAAGCTTTCTTT CASSRQALDLNTEAFF
TRBJ2-5 TRBV9 TRBD2 few TGTGCCAGCAGCGCTAGACTACCCGGGACTAGCGGGGAGGAGACCCAGTACTTC CASSARLPGTSGEETQYF
TRBJ2-1 TRBV7-8 - few TGTGCCAGCAGGAAACGGGGCGGGGGCAGCTCCTACAATGAGCAGTTCTTC CASRKRGGGSSYNEQFF
TRBJ1-2 TRBV5-1 - many TGCGCCAGCAGCTCGTCATCGGATGGGAACTATGGCTACACCTTC CASSSSSDGNYGYTF
TRBJ2-7 TRBV29-1 - many TGCAGCGTTGAAGATAGGGGCGGCTCCTACGAGCAGTACTTC CSVEDRGGSYEQYF
TRBJ1-5 TRBV5-6 TRBD1 - TGTGCCAGCAGCTTTTGGACAGGGGGAGTGTATAGCAATCAGCCCCAGCATTTT CASSFWTGGVYSNQPQHF
TRBJ2-3 TRBV9 TRBD2 few TGTGCCAGCAGCACCCCTGGGGCGGGGGGGCTGGATACGCAGTATTTT CASSTPGAGGLDTQYF
TRBJ1-1 TRBV29-1 - many TGCAGCGTTGGTAGGGGCCGGACTGAAGCTTTCTTT CSVGRGRTEAFF
TRBJ1-1 TRBV5-1 - few TGCGCCAGCAGCCAAGGGGCTCCGCGCACTGAAGCTTTCTTT CASSQGAPRTEAFF